These T cell receptor beta chains were read from a single sample in a study of T cells in Graves' hyperthyroidism and ophthalmopathy. TCRdb processed the multiplex PCR reads anew with MiXCR; each CDR3 protein has one entry. The sample has 300,000 to 450,000 distinct CDR3 sequences, roughly an eighth seen once. Sequences were obtained from blood. All receptors derive from a woman between 18 and 29 years old with Graves' hyperthyroidism. Each CDR3 is given with its conserved first and last residue. D genes are given only for firm matches. Where a row states a size, it is once, few, many or the class of an expanded clone; other rows omit it.

J | D | size | V | DNA | CDR3
TRBJ1-5 | - | many | TRBV2 | TGTGCCAGCAGTCGACAGAATAGCAATCAGCCCCAGCATTTT | CASSRQNSNQPQHF
TRBJ2-7 | - | - | TRBV14 | TGTGCCAGCAGCCAAAGACCCAGATGGCAGGGGAGCTACGAGCAGTACTTC | CASSQRPRWQGSYEQYF
TRBJ1-2 | TRBD1 | many | TRBV14 | TGTGCCAGCAGCCTCCGGGACAGGGATGGCTACACCTTC | CASSLRDRDGYTF
TRBJ1-1 | TRBD1 | many | TRBV5-1 | TGCGCCAGCAGCTTGGAGGGGGCCCGGAACACTGAAGCTTTCTTT | CASSLEGARNTEAFF
TRBJ1-1 | - | many | TRBV10-3 | TGTGCCATCAGTGAATCCGCGGTGAACACTGAAGCTTTCTTT | CAISESAVNTEAFF
TRBJ1-1 | TRBD1 | many | TRBV7-8 | TGTGCCAGCAGCTTAACAGGGGGCGTAGCGTACACTGAAGCTTTCTTT | CASSLTGGVAYTEAFF
TRBJ1-5 | - | many | TRBV20-1 | TGCAGTGCCCCATGGCCAGGGGGCAATCAGCCCCAGCATTTT | CSAPWPGGNQPQHF
TRBJ1-3 | - | many | TRBV7-9 | TGTGCCAGCAGCGATAACGTCCGGGCTGGAAACACCATATATTTT | CASSDNVRAGNTIYF
TRBJ2-2 | TRBD1 | few | TRBV10-3 | TGTGCCATCAGTGACCACGGGACAGGCACCGGGGAGCTGTTTTTT | CAISDHGTGTGELFF
TRBJ1-5 | - | few | TRBV4-1 | TGCGCCAGCAGCCAAGTTAATCTTCAGCCCCAGCATTTT | CASSQVNLQPQHF
TRBJ2-7 | TRBD1 | many | TRBV5-1 | TGCGCCAGCAGCCAGGGGGCGTTGGTCGACGAGCAGTACTTC | CASSQGALVDEQYF
TRBJ1-5 | - | few | TRBV7-2 | TGTGCCAGCGGCTTGTTGGGGACCCCCACGTTCTGGAACGATCAGCCCCAGCATTTT | CASGLLGTPTFWNDQPQHF
TRBJ1-1 | TRBD1 | few | TRBV7-9 | TGTGCCAGCAGCTTAGTTCAGGGGGCGGCTTTCTTT | CASSLVQGAAFF
TRBJ1-5 | - | many | TRBV28 | TGTGCCAGCAGTTTATCTGCCCGGGGAAATCAGCCCCAGCATTTT | CASSLSARGNQPQHF
TRBJ1-3 | - | - | TRBV12-3/TRBV12-4 | TGTGCCAGCACGGGGGGGTTCTCTGGAAACACCATATATTTT | CASTGGFSGNTIYF
TRBJ2-5 | TRBD1 | many | TRBV7-2 | TGTGCCAGCAGCTTAGCAGGACAGGGGGCTGGTTCAGAGACCCAGTACTTC | CASSLAGQGAGSETQYF
TRBJ1-5 | - | many | TRBV14 | TGTGCCAGCAGCCAAGCCTCAGATCAGCCCCAGCATTTT | CASSQASDQPQHF
TRBJ2-1 | TRBD2 | many | TRBV11-2 | TGTGCCAGCAGCTTAGATCAGGGACTAGCGGGAGATCCTGACAATGAGCAGTTCTTC | CASSLDQGLAGDPDNEQFF
TRBJ1-4 | - | many | TRBV19 | TGTGCCAGTAGTTCCGACAGGTGGTCGGAAAAACTGTTTTTT | CASSSDRWSEKLFF
TRBJ1-1 | - | many | TRBV10-3 | TGTGCCATCAGTGAGGAGGTTTCGTCGAACACTGAAGCTTTCTTT | CAISEEVSSNTEAFF
TRBJ2-3 | TRBD2 | many | TRBV28 | TGTGCCAGCAGTCCGTTGGCGGGAGCGGTGGATACGCAGTATTTT | CASSPLAGAVDTQYF
TRBJ1-4 | TRBD1 | few | TRBV18 | TGTGCCAGCTCACCAGACAGGGGAAAACTGTTTTTT | CASSPDRGKLFF
TRBJ2-1 | - | many | TRBV20-1 | TGCAGTGCTAGTACCAATGAGCAGTTCTTC | CSASTNEQFF
TRBJ1-2 | - | few | TRBV6-9 | TGTGCCAGCAGTTACCCCGGGGCCTATGGCTACACCTTC | CASSYPGAYGYTF
TRBJ2-1 | - | - | TRBV4-1 | TGCGCCAGCAGCCAAGAAGGGAGCTCCTACAATGAGCAGTTCTTC | CASSQEGSSYNEQFF
TRBJ2-1 | - | many | TRBV5-1 | TGCGCCAGCAGCTACTACGGGACTCGTAGCCATGAGCAGTTCTTC | CASSYYGTRSHEQFF
TRBJ2-3 | TRBD2 | - | TRBV3-1 | TGTGCCAGCAGCCAAGGATTGGTGGGGGGGGGCACAGATACGCAGTATTTT | CASSQGLVGGGTDTQYF
TRBJ1-1 | - | many | TRBV11-2 | TGTGCCAGCAGCCCGGGTCTCCAGAACACTGAAGCTTTCTTT | CASSPGLQNTEAFF
TRBJ2-1 | - | many | TRBV19 | TGTGCCAGTAGTATATCTAGCTTACGGGATGAGCAGTTCTTC | CASSISSLRDEQFF
TRBJ1-6 | - | - | TRBV27 | TGTGCCAGCAGTTACACCACTGGACCCGGACCCCTTTCACCCCTCCACTTT | CASSYTTGPGPLSPLHF
TRBJ2-5 | TRBD2 | many | TRBV6-1 | TGTGCCAGCAGTGGGAACGGGAGGGCGTGGGAGACCCAGTACTTC | CASSGNGRAWETQYF
TRBJ1-5 | - | many | TRBV28 | TGTGCCAGCAGCCGGAAAAACAATCAGCCCCAGCATTTT | CASSRKNNQPQHF
TRBJ2-7 | TRBD1 | - | TRBV28 | TGTGCCAGCACCACATCCGGGACAGGGAAAAACGAGCAGTACTTC | CASTTSGTGKNEQYF
TRBJ1-4 | TRBD1 | - | TRBV19 | TGTGCCAGTAACCTCGGGACAGAGCTTCGCGAAAAACTGTTTTTT | CASNLGTELREKLFF
TRBJ1-2 | - | many | TRBV12-3/TRBV12-4 | TGTGCCAGCAGTCCGGGGGGCCCATGGGGTGGCTACACCTTC | CASSPGGPWGGYTF
TRBJ2-3 | - | many | TRBV6-1 | TGTGCCAGCAGTGATGGACAGTACCCTAGCACAGATACGCAGTATTTT | CASSDGQYPSTDTQYF
TRBJ2-1 | - | few | TRBV27 | TGTGCCAGCACCTCGAAAGGTAGGAGTTATACTTCCAATGAGCAGTTCTTC | CASTSKGRSYTSNEQFF
TRBJ2-6 | - | many | TRBV6-1 | TGTGCCAGCAGCCCCTCATCAGGGGGGTCTGGGGCCAACGTCCTGACTTTC | CASSPSSGGSGANVLTF
TRBJ2-7 | TRBD2 | many | TRBV28 | TGTGCCAGCAGTTTAAGACTAGCGATCTACGAGCAGTACTTC | CASSLRLAIYEQYF
TRBJ2-2 | TRBD1 | few | TRBV20-1 | TGCAGTGCTAGAGACGATAAAGGACAGGGGGCTTGGGCACACCTCGGGGAGCTGTTTTTT | CSARDDKGQGAWAHLGELFF
TRBJ2-4 | - | many | TRBV2 | TGTGCCAGCAGTGAAGTTGCGGCAGAAGAACCAGCCAAAAACATTCAGTACTTC | CASSEVAAEEPAKNIQYF
TRBJ1-5 | - | many | TRBV28 | TGTGCCAGCAGGGGGGGGGATCAGCCCCAGCATTTT | CASRGGDQPQHF
TRBJ1-3 | - | many | TRBV7-9 | TGTGCCAGCAGCTTTCAACTAGGGACCTCCTCTGGAAACACCATATATTTT | CASSFQLGTSSGNTIYF
TRBJ2-7 | - | - | TRBV12-3/TRBV12-4 | TGTGCCAGCAGTTTAGGATACAACTACGAGCAGTACTTC | CASSLGYNYEQYF
TRBJ2-5 | TRBD2 | many | TRBV29-1 | TGCAGCGTTCCCTCTAGCGGGGGGGCCGGAGAGACCCAGTACTTC | CSVPSSGGAGETQYF
TRBJ2-1 | - | many | TRBV3-1 | TGTGCCAGCAGCTCTTTCCCGAGGGAGCAGTTCTTC | CASSSFPREQFF
TRBJ2-5 | - | few | TRBV9 | TGTGCCAGCAGCGAAGATATCCGGGACTTCGAGACCCAGTACTTC | CASSEDIRDFETQYF
TRBJ2-1 | - | many | TRBV5-1 | TGCGCCAGCAGCAGAAATGGGGGGGCGCTGGCTAATGAGCAGTTCTTC | CASSRNGGALANEQFF
TRBJ2-1 | - | - | TRBV9 | TGTGCCAGCAGCCAATGGGGCAGAGTTTACAATGAGCAGTTCTTC | CASSQWGRVYNEQFF
TRBJ2-1 | - | many | TRBV19 | TGTGCCAGTAGTATCACGCTACACAGCAATGAGCAGTTCTTC | CASSITLHSNEQFF
TRBJ2-1 | - | many | TRBV20-1 | TGCAGTGCTAGAGGGGGGTCCTTCAATGAGCAGTTCTTC | CSARGGSFNEQFF
TRBJ1-1 | - | many | TRBV5-1 | TGCGCCAGCAGATCGGGAGGACGGGGAGTTTACACTGAAGCTTTCTTT | CASRSGGRGVYTEAFF
TRBJ1-1 | - | - | TRBV6-5 | TGTGCCAGCAGTTACCCGGGCACTCTGAACACTGAAGCTTTCTTT | CASSYPGTLNTEAFF
TRBJ2-5 | - | many | TRBV7-2 | TGTGCCAGCAGCTTAGGGGGGCCGGAGACCCAGTACTTC | CASSLGGPETQYF
TRBJ2-3 | TRBD2 | - | TRBV4-2 | TGTGCCAGCAGCCATGGACTAGCGGGTCCCACAGATACGCAGTATTTT | CASSHGLAGPTDTQYF